This entry concerns a single TCR beta chain. Under the authors' procedure: Reference gene primers were amplified, and this amplification served to estimate nucleated cell counts. The assay was immunoSEQ multiplex PCR, and TCRdb's table has in-frame clones only and misses some. For V, J and clone size, that table is used; D and trimming come from the DNA. The profile shows about 230,000 clones, nearly 90% of them singletons. V was clipped by 4 bases and J by 0 bases, with 7 bases between them. The CDR3 is 13 residues long. In germline, CDR1 is SGDLS, CDR2 YYNGEE. Participant-given clinical history determined each cohort assignment. The data are from a study of blood T cell repertoires in COVID-19. Study-wide context: Sites in the United States, Italy and Spain provided acute and convalescent COVID-19 samples. T cells, B-cell-depleted T cells, or PBMCs provided the cDNA or gDNA that served as material.

J is TRBJ1-2 and V is TRBV9; no reliable D call. The sequenced material came from PBMCs or T cells enriched from blood (not recorded which). The receptor was derived from a woman in her twenties or thirties with acute COVID-19. The CDR3 nucleotides are TGTGCCAGCAGCAGCAGGACTAACTATGGCTACACCTTC. It translates to CASSSRTNYGYTF.